This entry is about one T cell receptor (beta chain). Its antigen remains unidentified. The CDR3 runs to 10 residues. Deletions cut 10 bases from V and 4 bases from J, with 7 bases between. Germline values: CDR1 LNHDA, CDR2 SQIVND (reference sequence). This entry comes from a study of cytomegalovirus exposure and HLA in healthy donors. Broader study findings: Across donors, most TCRs were seen rarely, yet some public ones were widespread.

Primers for the PCR totalled 60 Vbeta and 13 Jbeta. Sequencing used immunoSEQ multiplex PCR; TCRdb keeps in-frame clones, though not all of them. The sample consists of 40,000 or so clones, 87% of them appearing once. Sample: PBMCs. This sequence originates from a woman in her thirties or forties in good health and CMV-seropositive. The chain combines TRBV19 with TRBJ1-1; D ambiguous. The CDR3, as DNA: TGTGCCACCCGTAGCACTGAAGCTTTCTTT. Its translation: CATRSTEAFF.